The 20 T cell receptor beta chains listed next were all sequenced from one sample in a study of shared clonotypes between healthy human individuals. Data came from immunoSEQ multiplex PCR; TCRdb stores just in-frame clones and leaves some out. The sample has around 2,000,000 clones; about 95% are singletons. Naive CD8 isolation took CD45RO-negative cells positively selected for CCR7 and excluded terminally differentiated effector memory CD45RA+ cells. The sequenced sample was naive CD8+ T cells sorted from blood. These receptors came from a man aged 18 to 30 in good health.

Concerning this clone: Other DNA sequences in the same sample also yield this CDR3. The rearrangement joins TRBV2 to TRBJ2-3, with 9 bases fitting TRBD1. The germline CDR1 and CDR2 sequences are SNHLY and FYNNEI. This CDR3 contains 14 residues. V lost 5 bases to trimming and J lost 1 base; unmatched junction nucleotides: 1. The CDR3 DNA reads TGTGCCAGCAGTAGGACAGGGGGCACAGATACGCAGTATTTT. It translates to CASSRTGGTDTQYF.

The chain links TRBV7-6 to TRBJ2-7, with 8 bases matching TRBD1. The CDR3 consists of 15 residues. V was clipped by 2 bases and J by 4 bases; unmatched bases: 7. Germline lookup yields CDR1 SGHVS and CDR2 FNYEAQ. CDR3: CASSLSPGQGYEQYF. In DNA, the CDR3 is TGTGCCAGCAGCTTATCCCCCGGACAGGGTTACGAGCAGTACTTC.

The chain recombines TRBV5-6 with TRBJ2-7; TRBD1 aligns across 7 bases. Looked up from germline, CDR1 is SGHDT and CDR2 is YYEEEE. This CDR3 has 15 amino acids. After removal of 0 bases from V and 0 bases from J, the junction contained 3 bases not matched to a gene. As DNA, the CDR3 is TGTGCCAGCAGCTTGGGATGGGACAGCTCCTACGAGCAGTACTTC. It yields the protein CASSLGWDSSYEQYF.

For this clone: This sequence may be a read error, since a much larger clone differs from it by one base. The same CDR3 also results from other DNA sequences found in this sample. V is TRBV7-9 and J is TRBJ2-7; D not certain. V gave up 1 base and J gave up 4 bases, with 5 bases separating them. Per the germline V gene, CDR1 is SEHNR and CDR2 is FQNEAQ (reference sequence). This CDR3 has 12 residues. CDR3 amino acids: CASSLGAYEQYF. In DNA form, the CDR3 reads TGTGCCAGCAGCTTAGGGGCATACGAGCAGTACTTC. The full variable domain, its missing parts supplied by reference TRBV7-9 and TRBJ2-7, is DTGVSQNPRHKITKRGQNVTFRCDPISEHNRLYWYRQTLGQGPEFLTYFQNEAQLEKSRLLSDRFSAERPKGSFSTLEIQRTEQGDSAMYLCASSLGAYEQYFGPGTRLTVT.

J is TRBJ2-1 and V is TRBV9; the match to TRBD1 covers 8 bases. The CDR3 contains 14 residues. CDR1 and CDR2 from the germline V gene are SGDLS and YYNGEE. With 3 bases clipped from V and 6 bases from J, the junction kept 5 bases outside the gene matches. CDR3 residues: CASSGSTGGNEQFF. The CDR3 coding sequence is TGTGCCAGCAGCGGATCCACAGGGGGCAATGAGCAGTTCTTC. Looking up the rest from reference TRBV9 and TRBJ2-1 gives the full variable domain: DSGVTQTPKHLITATGQRVTLRCSPRSGDLSVYWYQQSLDQGLQFLIQYYNGEERAKGNILERFSAQQFPDLHSELNLSSLELGDSALYFCASSGSTGGNEQFFGPGTRLTVL.

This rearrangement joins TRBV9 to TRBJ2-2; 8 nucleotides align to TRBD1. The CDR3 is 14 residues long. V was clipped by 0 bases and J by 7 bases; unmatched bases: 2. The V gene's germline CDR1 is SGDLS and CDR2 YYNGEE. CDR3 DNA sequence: TGTGCCAGCAGCGTAGGGACAGGGAGCGGGGAGCTGTTTTTT. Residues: CASSVGTGSGELFF.

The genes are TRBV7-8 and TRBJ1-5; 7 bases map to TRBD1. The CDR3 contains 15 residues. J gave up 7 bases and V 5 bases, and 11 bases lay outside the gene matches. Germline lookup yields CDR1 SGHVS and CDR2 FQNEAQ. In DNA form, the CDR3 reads TGTGCCAGCAGCCAACTACCACAGGGGAGCCAGCCCCAGCATTTT. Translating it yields CASSQLPQGSQPQHF.

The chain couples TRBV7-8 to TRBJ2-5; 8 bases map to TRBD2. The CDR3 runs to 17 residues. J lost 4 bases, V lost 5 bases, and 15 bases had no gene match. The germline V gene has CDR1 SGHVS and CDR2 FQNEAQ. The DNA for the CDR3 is TGTGCCAGCAGCCCACAGGCGGGGGGCGAGGTCGTAGAGACCCAGTACTTC. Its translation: CASSPQAGGEVVETQYF.

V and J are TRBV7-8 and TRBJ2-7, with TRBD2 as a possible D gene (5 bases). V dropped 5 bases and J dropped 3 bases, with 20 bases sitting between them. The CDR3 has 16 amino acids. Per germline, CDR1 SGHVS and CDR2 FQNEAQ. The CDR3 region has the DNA TGTGCCAGCAGCAAAGAGTTAAGGAGGCCCCACTACGAGCAGTACTTC. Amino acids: CASSKELRRPHYEQYF.

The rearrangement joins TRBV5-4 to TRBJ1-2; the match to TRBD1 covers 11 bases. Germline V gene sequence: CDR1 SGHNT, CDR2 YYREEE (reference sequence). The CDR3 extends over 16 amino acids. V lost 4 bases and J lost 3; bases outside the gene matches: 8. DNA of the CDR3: TGTGCCAGCAGCACAAGGACAGGGGGCGAGGACTATGGCTACACCTTC. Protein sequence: CASSTRTGGEDYGYTF.

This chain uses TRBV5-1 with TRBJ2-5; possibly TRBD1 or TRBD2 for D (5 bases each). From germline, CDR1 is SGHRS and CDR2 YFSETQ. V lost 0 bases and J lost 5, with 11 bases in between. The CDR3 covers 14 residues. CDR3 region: CASSLAPGDETQYF. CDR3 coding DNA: TGCGCCAGCAGCTTGGCCCCCGGGGACGAGACCCAGTACTTC.

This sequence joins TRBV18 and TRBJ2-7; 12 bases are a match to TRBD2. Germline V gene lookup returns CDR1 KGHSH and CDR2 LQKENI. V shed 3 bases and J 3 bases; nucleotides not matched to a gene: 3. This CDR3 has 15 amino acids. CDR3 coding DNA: TGTGCCAGCTCACCCGGACTAGCGGGGTTCTACGAGCAGTACTTC. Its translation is CASSPGLAGFYEQYF.

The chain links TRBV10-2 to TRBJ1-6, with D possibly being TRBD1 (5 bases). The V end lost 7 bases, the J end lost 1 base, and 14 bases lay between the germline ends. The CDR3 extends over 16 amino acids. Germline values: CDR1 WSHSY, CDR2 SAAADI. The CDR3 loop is CASTLRGASYNSPLHF. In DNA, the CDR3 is TGCGCCAGCACTTTGAGGGGCGCATCCTATAATTCACCCCTCCACTTT.

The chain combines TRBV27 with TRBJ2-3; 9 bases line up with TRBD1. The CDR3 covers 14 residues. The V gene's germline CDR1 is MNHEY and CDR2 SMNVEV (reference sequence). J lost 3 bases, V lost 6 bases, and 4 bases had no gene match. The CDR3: CASRLQGATDTQYF. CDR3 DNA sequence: TGTGCCAGCAGACTACAGGGGGCAACAGATACGCAGTATTTT.

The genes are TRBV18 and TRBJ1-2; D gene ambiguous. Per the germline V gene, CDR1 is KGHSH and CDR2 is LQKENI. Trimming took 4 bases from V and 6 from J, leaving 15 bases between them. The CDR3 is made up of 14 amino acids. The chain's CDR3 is CASSLPGHPDGYTF. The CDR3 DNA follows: TGTGCCAGCTCACTCCCAGGTCACCCGGATGGCTACACCTTC.

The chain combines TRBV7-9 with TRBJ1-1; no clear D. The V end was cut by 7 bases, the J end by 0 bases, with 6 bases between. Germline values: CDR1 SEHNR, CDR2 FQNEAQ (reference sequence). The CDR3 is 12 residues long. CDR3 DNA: TGTGCCAGCAAGTCTATGAACACTGAAGCTTTCTTT. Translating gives CASKSMNTEAFF. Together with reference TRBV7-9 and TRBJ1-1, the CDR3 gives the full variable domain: DTGVSQNPRHKITKRGQNVTFRCDPISEHNRLYWYRQTLGQGPEFLTYFQNEAQLEKSRLLSDRFSAERPKGSFSTLEIQRTEQGDSAMYLCASKSMNTEAFFGQGTRLTVV.

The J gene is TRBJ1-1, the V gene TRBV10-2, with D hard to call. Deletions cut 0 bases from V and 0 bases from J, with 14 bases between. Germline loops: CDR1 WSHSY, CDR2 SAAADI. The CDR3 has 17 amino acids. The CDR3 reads CASSESWPENMNTEAFF. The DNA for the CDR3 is TGCGCCAGCAGTGAGTCTTGGCCAGAAAATATGAACACTGAAGCTTTCTTT.

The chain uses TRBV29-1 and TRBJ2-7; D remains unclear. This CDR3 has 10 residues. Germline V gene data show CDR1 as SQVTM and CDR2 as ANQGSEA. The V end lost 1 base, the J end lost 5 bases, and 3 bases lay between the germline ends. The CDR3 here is CSVEGDEQYF. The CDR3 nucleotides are TGCAGCGTTGAAGGGGACGAGCAGTACTTC.

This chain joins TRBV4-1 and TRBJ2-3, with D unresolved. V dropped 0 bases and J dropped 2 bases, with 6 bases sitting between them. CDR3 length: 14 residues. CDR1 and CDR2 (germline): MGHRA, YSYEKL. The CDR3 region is CASSQDWVTDTQYF. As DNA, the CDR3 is TGCGCCAGCAGCCAAGATTGGGTCACAGATACGCAGTATTTT.

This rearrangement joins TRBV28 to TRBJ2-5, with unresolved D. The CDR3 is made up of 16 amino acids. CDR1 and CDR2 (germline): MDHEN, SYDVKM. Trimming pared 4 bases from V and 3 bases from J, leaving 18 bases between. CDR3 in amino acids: CASSSLPLLGEETQYF. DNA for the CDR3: TGTGCCAGCAGTTCCCTCCCACTCCTTGGGGAAGAGACCCAGTACTTC.